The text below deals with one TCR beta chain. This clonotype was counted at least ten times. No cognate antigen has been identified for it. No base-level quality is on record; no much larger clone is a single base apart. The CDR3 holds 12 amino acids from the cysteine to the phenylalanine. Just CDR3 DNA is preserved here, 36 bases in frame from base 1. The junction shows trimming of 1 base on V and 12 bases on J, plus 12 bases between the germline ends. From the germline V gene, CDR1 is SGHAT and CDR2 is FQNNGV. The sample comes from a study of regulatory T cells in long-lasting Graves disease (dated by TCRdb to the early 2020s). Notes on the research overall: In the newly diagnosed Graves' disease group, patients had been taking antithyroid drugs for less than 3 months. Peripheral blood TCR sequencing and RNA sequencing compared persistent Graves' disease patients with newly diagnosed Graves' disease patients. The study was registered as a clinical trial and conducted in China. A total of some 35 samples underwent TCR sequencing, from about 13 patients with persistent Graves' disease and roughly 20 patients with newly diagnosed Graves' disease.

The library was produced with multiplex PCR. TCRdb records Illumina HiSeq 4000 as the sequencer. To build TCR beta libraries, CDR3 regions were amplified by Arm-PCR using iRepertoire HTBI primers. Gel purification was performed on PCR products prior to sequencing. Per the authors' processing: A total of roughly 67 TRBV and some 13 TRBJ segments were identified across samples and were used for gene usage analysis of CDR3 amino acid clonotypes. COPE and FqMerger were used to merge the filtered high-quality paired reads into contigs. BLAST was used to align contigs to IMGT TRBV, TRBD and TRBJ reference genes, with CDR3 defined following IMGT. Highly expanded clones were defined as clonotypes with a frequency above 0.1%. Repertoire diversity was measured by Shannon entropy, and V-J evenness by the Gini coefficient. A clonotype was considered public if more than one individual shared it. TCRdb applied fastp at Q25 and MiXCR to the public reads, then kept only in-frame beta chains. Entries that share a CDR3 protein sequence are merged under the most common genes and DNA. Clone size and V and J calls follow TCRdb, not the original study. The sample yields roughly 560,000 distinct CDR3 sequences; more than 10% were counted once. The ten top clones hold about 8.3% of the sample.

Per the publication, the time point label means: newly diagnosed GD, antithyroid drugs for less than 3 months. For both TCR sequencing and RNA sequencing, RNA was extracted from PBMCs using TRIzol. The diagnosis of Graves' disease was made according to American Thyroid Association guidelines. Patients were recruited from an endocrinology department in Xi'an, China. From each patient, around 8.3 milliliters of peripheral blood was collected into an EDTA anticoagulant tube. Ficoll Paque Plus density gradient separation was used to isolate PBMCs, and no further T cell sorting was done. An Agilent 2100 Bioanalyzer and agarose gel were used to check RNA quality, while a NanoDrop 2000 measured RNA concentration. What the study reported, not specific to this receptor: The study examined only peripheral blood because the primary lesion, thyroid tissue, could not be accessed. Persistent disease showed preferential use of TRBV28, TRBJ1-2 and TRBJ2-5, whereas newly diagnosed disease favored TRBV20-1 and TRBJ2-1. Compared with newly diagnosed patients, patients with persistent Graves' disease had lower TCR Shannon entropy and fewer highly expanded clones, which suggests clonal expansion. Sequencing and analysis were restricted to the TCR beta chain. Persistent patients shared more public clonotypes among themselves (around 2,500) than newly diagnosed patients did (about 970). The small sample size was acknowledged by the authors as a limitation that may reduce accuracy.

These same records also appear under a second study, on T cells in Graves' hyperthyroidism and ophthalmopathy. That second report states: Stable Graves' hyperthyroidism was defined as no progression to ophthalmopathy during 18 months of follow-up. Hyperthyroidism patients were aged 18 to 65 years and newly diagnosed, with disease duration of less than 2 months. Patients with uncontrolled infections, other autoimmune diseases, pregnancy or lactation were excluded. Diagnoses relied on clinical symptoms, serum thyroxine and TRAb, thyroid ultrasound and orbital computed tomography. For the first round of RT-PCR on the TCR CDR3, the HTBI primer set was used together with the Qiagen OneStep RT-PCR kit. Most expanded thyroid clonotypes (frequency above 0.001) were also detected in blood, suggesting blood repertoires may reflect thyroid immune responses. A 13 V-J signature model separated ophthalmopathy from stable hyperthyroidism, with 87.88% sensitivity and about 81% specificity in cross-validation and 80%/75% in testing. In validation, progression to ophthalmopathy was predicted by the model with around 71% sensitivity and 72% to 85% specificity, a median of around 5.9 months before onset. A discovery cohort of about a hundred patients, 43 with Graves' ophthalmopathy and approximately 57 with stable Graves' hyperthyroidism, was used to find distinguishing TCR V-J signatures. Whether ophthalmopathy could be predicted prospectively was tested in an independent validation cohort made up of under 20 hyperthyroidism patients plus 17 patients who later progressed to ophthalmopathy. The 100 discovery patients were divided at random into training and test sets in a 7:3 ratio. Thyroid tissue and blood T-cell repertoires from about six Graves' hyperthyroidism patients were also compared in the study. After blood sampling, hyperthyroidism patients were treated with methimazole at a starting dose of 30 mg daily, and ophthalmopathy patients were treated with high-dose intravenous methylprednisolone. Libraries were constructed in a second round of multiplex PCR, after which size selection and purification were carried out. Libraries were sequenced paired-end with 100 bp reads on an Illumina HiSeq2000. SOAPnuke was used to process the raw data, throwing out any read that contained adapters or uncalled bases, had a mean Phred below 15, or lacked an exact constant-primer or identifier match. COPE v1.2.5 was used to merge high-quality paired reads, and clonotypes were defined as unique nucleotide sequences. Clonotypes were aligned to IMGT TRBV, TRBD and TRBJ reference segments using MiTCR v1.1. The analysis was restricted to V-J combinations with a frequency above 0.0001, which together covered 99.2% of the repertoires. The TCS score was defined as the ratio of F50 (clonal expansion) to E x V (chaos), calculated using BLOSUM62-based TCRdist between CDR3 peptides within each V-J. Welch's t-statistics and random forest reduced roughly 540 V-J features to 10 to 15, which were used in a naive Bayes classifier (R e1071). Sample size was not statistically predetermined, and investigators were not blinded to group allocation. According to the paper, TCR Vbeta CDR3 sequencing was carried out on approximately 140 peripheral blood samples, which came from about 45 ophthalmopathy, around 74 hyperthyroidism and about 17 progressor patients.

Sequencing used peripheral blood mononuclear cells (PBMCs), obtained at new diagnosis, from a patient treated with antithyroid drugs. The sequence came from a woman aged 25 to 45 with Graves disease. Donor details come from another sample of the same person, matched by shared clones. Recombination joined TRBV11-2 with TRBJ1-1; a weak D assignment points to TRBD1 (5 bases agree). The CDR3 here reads CASSLGPQGPFF. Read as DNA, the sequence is TGTGCCAGCAGCTTAGGACCGCAGGGACCTTTCTTT.